This entry lists 21 T cell receptor beta chains sequenced from one sample in a study of OX40 agonist ivuxolimab in advanced cancers. Library construction relied on the immunoSEQ multiplex PCR assay. Here the immuneACCESS table is served through TCRdb, limited to in-frame sequences with V and J called. Missing clones are a known gap in these copies; in checked studies unresolved V genes cover under half, and the rest lacks a known reason. Across this sample there are more than 65,000 clones, with approximately 90% seen only once. About 0.6% of the sample is held by the ten biggest clonotypes. The specimen was CD4+ or CD8+ T cells sorted from blood, collected in a trial of the OX40 agonist ivuxolimab. Receptors originate from an adult with an advanced solid tumor such as melanoma, head and neck, liver or kidney cancer.

CDR3 residues: CASPPRRRSYEQYF. For the CDR3, the DNA is TGTGCCAGTCCGCCCAGACGGAGGTCCTACGAGCAGTACTTC. This chain connects TRBV27 to TRBJ2-7; D is possibly TRBD2 (5 bases). Germline-derived CDR1 and CDR2 are MNHEY and SMNVEV (reference sequence). The V gene lost 9 bases and the J gene lost 1 base, with 16 bases spanning the gap. CDR3 length equals 14 residues.

This chain uses TRBV19 with TRBJ2-7; D is perhaps TRBD1 or TRBD2 (6 bases each). Trimming removed 1 base from V and 3 bases from J, with 13 bases in between. The CDR3 length is 15 residues. Per the germline V gene, CDR1 is LNHDA and CDR2 is SQIVND (reference sequence). CDR3: CASSIARGTIYEQYF. CDR3 DNA sequence: TGTGCCAGTAGTATAGCCCGCGGGACAATCTACGAGCAGTACTTC. Full variable domain (rest looked up from reference TRBV19 and TRBJ2-7): DGGITQSPKYLFRKEGQNVTLSCEQNLNHDAMYWYRQDPGQGLRLIYYSQIVNDFQKGDIAEGYSVSREKKESFPLTVTSAQKNPTAFYLCASSIARGTIYEQYFGPGTRLTVT.

The V gene is TRBV4-2, the J gene TRBJ2-1, with 14 bases aligning to TRBD2. Trimming cost V 3 bases and J 7 bases; bases outside gene matches: 5. From germline, CDR1 is LGHNA and CDR2 YNFKEQ. The CDR3 totals 16 residues. CDR3 sequence reads: CASSHVGLAGANEQFF. The CDR3 DNA follows: TGTGCCAGCAGCCACGTGGGACTAGCGGGGGCAAATGAGCAGTTCTTC.

The CDR3 coding sequence is TGTGCCAGCAGTTTAGGGACTTTAGGCGCGCCTTCAGGCACAGATACGCAGTATTTT. It translates to CASSLGTLGAPSGTDTQYF. V usage is TRBV28 and J usage is TRBJ2-3, with TRBD2 as a possible D gene (6 bases). The CDR3 loop spans 19 amino acids. V dropped 2 bases and J dropped 1 base, with 22 bases sitting between them. Germline V gene sequence: CDR1 MDHEN, CDR2 SYDVKM.

This chain joins TRBV2 and TRBJ1-5, with D unresolved. Germline values: CDR1 SNHLY, CDR2 FYNNEI. The V gene lost 0 bases and the J gene lost 5 bases, with 8 bases spanning the gap. This CDR3 spans 14 amino acids. DNA for the CDR3: TGTGCCAGCAGTGAAGCGGGAGGGTATCAGCCCCAGCATTTT. Translated: CASSEAGGYQPQHF.

This clone was detected only once. The chain is built from TRBV11-2 and TRBJ2-3; 10 bases align to TRBD1. CDR3 size: 19 residues. V lost 6 bases, J lost 4 bases, and 19 bases stayed unmatched. Germline V gene data show CDR1 as SGHAT and CDR2 as FQNNGV. CDR3 nucleotides: TGTGCCAGCAGTAGCTTAGGGTGGGACAGGGGAATGGTTGCAGATACGCAGTATTTT. This gives the protein CASSSLGWDRGMVADTQYF.

DNA for the CDR3: TGTGCCAGCACCCGTCAGGGTTTCAATCAGCCCCAGCATTTT. This gives the protein CASTRQGFNQPQHF. V and J are TRBV28 and TRBJ1-5; D may be TRBD1 (5 bases). The germline CDR1 and CDR2 sequences are MDHEN and SYDVKM. The CDR3 sequence is 14 residues long. Deletions cut 7 bases from V and 3 bases from J, with 13 bases between.

The V and J genes are TRBV5-1 and TRBJ2-5, with 9 bases aligning to TRBD2. V gave up 4 bases and J gave up 1 base; unmatched junction bases: 2. CDR1 is SGHRS, CDR2 YFSETQ, per germline. This CDR3 is 14 amino acids long. The chain's CDR3 is CASSLGLAQETQYF. CDR3 DNA sequence: TGCGCCAGCAGCCTGGGACTAGCCCAAGAGACCCAGTACTTC.

This chain links TRBV18 with TRBJ1-2; 7 nucleotides align to TRBD1. The CDR3 contains 14 residues. Germline assignment: CDR1 KGHSH and CDR2 LQKENI. V shed 3 bases, J shed 0 bases, and the junction held 1 base outside the gene matches. CDR3 DNA: TGTGCCAGCTCACCCGGGACAGCTAACTATGGCTACACCTTC. Amino acid sequence: CASSPGTANYGYTF.

The V call is TRBV11-2, the J call TRBJ2-2, with D possibly TRBD1 on 5 matching bases. This CDR3 is 15 amino acids long. Trimming pared 5 bases from V and 8 bases from J, leaving 18 bases between. Germline V gene data show CDR1 as SGHAT and CDR2 as FQNNGV. The CDR3 nucleotides read TGTGCCAGCAGCCCTTCCGTGCAGGGCGCTGGGGAGCTGTTTTTT. Translated, it gives CASSPSVQGAGELFF.

The rearrangement links TRBV6-5 to TRBJ1-5, with unresolved D. The germline gives CDR1 MNHEY, CDR2 SVGAGI. The CDR3 is 14 residues long. Trimming removed 8 bases at V and 5 bases at J, with 16 bases between. The CDR3 DNA sequence: TGTGCCAGCGGCCCTCAAGGGCCGGATCAGCCCCAGCATTTT. It is translated as CASGPQGPDQPQHF.

This clone showed up just once. J is TRBJ1-1 and V is TRBV18, with 7 nucleotides matching TRBD1. The CDR3 contains 16 residues. V was clipped by 6 bases and J by 5 bases; unmatched bases: 15. Germline V lookup: CDR1 KGHSH, CDR2 LQKENI. CDR3: CASSLKANRGETEAFF. Here the CDR3 DNA reads TGTGCCAGCTCGCTCAAGGCTAACAGGGGCGAGACTGAAGCTTTCTTT.

This clone has just a few counts. The chain employs TRBV10-3 and TRBJ1-6; tentatively, D is TRBD1 (5 bases). Germline-derived CDR1 and CDR2 are ENHRY and SYGVKD. V gave up 4 bases and J gave up 7 bases, with 8 bases separating them. The CDR3 totals 13 residues. The CDR3 bases are TGTGCCATCAGTGGGGACCAGAATTCACCCCTCCACTTT. As protein: CAISGDQNSPLHF.

The chain has TRBV19 and TRBJ1-5; no reliable D call. Germline assignment: CDR1 LNHDA and CDR2 SQIVND (reference sequence). Between the trimmed V and J ends, which lost 1 base and 5 bases, there was a span of 9 bases. This CDR3 region has 14 residues. The CDR3 protein is CASSIGTSYQPQHF. CDR3 bases: TGTGCCAGTAGTATAGGCACCTCTTATCAGCCCCAGCATTTT. The full variable domain, with the rest looked up from reference TRBV19 and TRBJ1-5, is DGGITQSPKYLFRKEGQNVTLSCEQNLNHDAMYWYRQDPGQGLRLIYYSQIVNDFQKGDIAEGYSVSREKKESFPLTVTSAQKNPTAFYLCASSIGTSYQPQHFGDGTRLSIL.

This chain links TRBV2 with TRBJ1-1; D is unresolved. Per the germline V gene, CDR1 is SNHLY and CDR2 is FYNNEI. The CDR3 contains 13 residues. V dropped 6 bases and J dropped 7 bases, with 15 bases sitting between them. In DNA, the CDR3 is TGTGCCAGCAGGAAACCTCCTTCTAATGAAGCTTTCTTT. Amino acids: CASRKPPSNEAFF.

The chain employs TRBV6-5 and TRBJ2-2; 7 bases map to TRBD1. Germline trimming cut 2 bases from V and 1 base from J; bases unmatched to any gene: 4. CDR1 and CDR2 (germline): MNHEY, SVGAGI. This CDR3 is 16 amino acids long. The CDR3 sequence: CASSYHRDRNTGELFF. The CDR3 coding sequence is TGTGCCAGCAGTTACCACAGGGACAGGAACACCGGGGAGCTGTTTTTT.

J is TRBJ2-1 and V is TRBV20-1; no clear D. CDR1 DFQATT and CDR2 SNEGSKA come from the germline V gene (reference sequence). The CDR3 runs 11 residues. Trimming stripped 4 bases from V and 7 bases from J, with 8 bases between. The CDR3 nucleotides are TGCAGTGCTACTACTACGAATGAGCAGTTCTTC. Protein: CSATTTNEQFF.

The rearrangement uses TRBV6-4 and TRBJ1-2; D not certain. Germline loops: CDR1 MRHNA, CDR2 SNTAGT. V was pared by 6 bases and J by 4 bases, with 15 bases between. The CDR3 sequence is 14 residues long. CDR3 DNA: TGTGCCAGCAGGCCCCCGGATGGTGGCTATGGCTACACCTTC. Amino acids: CASRPPDGGYGYTF.

V usage is TRBV7-2 and J usage is TRBJ2-3; 7 bases align to TRBD1. Germline CDR1 reads SGHTA; CDR2 reads FQGNSA. The CDR3 spans 13 residues. V lost 1 base, J lost 10 bases, and 5 bases stayed unmatched. CDR3 nucleotides: TGTGCCAGCAGCTTAGACACAGGGGTATCGCAGTATTTT. Translation gives CASSLDTGVSQYF.

The CDR3 loop is CASSLITPGVGDEQFF. Written as DNA, the CDR3 is TGTGCCAGCAGCTTGATCACCCCAGGGGTAGGCGATGAGCAGTTCTTC. The gene calls are TRBV5-4 and TRBJ2-1, with D possibly matching TRBD1 (6 bases). Germline-derived CDR1 and CDR2 are SGHNT and YYREEE (reference sequence). Between the trimmed V and J ends, which lost 1 base and 8 bases, there was a span of 19 bases. The CDR3 sequence is 16 residues long. The variable domain in full, with the rest retrieved from reference TRBV5-4 and TRBJ2-1, is ETGVTQSPTHLIKTRGQQVTLRCSSQSGHNTVSWYQQALGQGPQFIFQYYREEENGRGNFPPRFSGLQFPNYSSELNVNALELDDSALYLCASSLITPGVGDEQFFGPGTRLTVL.

This chain links TRBV11-3 with TRBJ2-2, with unresolved D. V was trimmed by 5 bases and J by 6 bases, leaving 13 bases between them. The CDR3 covers 14 residues. Germline values: CDR1 SGHNT, CDR2 YENEEA. In nucleotides, the CDR3 is TGTGCCAGCAGCCCCCGCGACACCTCCGGGGAGCTGTTTTTT. Its translation: CASSPRDTSGELFF. Variable domain in full (rest from reference TRBV11-3 and TRBJ2-2): EAGVVQSPRYKIIEKKQPVAFWCNPISGHNTLYWYLQNLGQGPELLIRYENEEAVDDSQLPKDRFSAERLKGVDSTLKIQPAELGDSAVYLCASSPRDTSGELFFGEGSRLTVL.